This passage covers 11 T cell receptor beta chains from one sample sequenced in a study of tumor and adjacent non-tumor tissue in lung cancer. This sample's RNA came from whole unsorted tissue. A modified ARM-PCR protocol with three rounds of nested PCR amplified TCRbeta. TCRdb independently ran MiXCR on the multiplex PCR reads; one entry per CDR3 protein. The repertoire holds about 76,000 distinct CDR3 sequences, with roughly 70% as singletons. Source material: lung tumor tissue. Source of these receptors: a woman in her seventies with non-small cell lung cancer.

Notes on this clonotype: The junction and the germline gene differ at one end; a read error may be behind it. This CDR3 is CASSVGQTGTQYF. The CDR3, as DNA: TGTGCAAGCAGCGTAGGCCAAACCGGGACCCAGTACTTC. The genes are TRBV9 and TRBJ2-5; D not resolved. The V gene's germline CDR1 is SGDLS and CDR2 YYNGEE. The CDR3 has 13 residues.

This rearrangement joins TRBV14 to TRBJ2-3; D may be TRBD1 (7 bases). This CDR3 contains 17 residues. The V and J ends lost 4 bases and 0 bases respectively, with 17 bases between them. CDR1 is SGHDN and CDR2 is FVKESK in the germline V gene. In DNA, the CDR3 is TGTGCCAGCAGCCGCTGTACAGGGGACTCTAGCACAGATACGCAGTATTTT. The encoded protein is CASSRCTGDSSTDTQYF.

On this clonotype: One base away lies a much larger clone, so this may be a sequencing read error. The chain is built from TRBV28 and TRBJ1-1; TRBD1 might be the D (5 bases). Per germline, CDR1 MDHEN and CDR2 SYDVKM. This CDR3 is 14 amino acids long. The CDR3 DNA follows: TGTGTCAGCAGCTCGGGACGGGAGAACACTGAAGCTTTCTTT. This codes for CVSSSGRENTEAFF.

As to this clonotype: A much bigger clone sits one base away, suggesting this may be a read error. The gene calls are TRBV20-1 and TRBJ2-7, with 11 bases matching TRBD2. Germline CDR1 is DFQATT and CDR2 is SNEGSKA (reference sequence). The CDR3 totals 17 residues. After removal of 5 bases from V and 1 base from J, the junction contained 13 bases not matched to a gene. The CDR3 bases are TGCAGTGCTGGTCCGACTAGCGGGAACCTCGTTTCCTACGAGCAGTACTTC. It yields the protein CSAGPTSGNLVSYEQYF.

On this clonotype: A read error may explain this, as a much larger clone is one base away. The CDR3 bases are TGTGCCAGGAGTTTTGGGTCCCCAACTAATGAAAAACTGTTTTTT. It yields the protein CARSFGSPTNEKLFF. V is TRBV28 and J is TRBJ1-4, with D uncertain. The CDR3 spans 15 residues. The germline CDR1 and CDR2 sequences are MDHEN and SYDVKM.

Notes on this clonotype: With a much larger clone just one base away, this may be a read error. V usage is TRBV28 and J usage is TRBJ1-6, with D possibly matching TRBD1 (6 bases). Looked up from germline, CDR1 is MDHEN and CDR2 is SYDVKM. This CDR3 contains 14 residues. CDR3: CDSSLSQGNSPLHF. As DNA, the CDR3 is TGTGACAGCAGTTTGAGTCAGGGGAATTCACCCCTCCACTTT.

By share, this clonotype ranks as medium-sized. The chain couples TRBV4-2 to TRBJ2-3; D is perhaps TRBD2 (5 bases). Germline-derived CDR1 and CDR2 are LGHNA and YNFKEQ. The CDR3 extends over 16 amino acids. The V end lost 0 bases, the J end lost 4 bases, and 14 bases lay between the germline ends. The CDR3 nucleotides read TGTGCCAGCAGCCAAGAGTCTAGCCTGGAGGCAGATACGCAGTATTTT. As protein: CASSQESSLEADTQYF.

The rearrangement uses TRBV11-2 and TRBJ1-6; D uncertain. This CDR3 comprises 15 residues. The germline V and J ends were trimmed by 2 bases and 5 bases, with 10 bases remaining between them. Germline V lookup: CDR1 SGHAT, CDR2 FQNNGV. The CDR3 here is CASSLTSGNNSPLHF. The DNA for the CDR3 is TGTGCCAGCAGCTTAACCTCGGGGAATAATTCACCCCTCCACTTT.

Comment on this clonotype: Given the absence of the conserved phenylalanine or tryptophan at the CDR3 end, a read error is likely. The CDR3 DNA follows: TGTGCCAGCATTCCATGGACTGATGGCTACACCATC. Translated, it gives CASIPWTDGYTI. This sequence joins TRBV12-3 or TRBV12-4 and TRBJ1-2; D is undetermined. V dropped 7 bases and J dropped 6 bases, with 12 bases sitting between them. The CDR3 is 12 amino acids.

A word on this clonotype: It may be a read error: a sequence one base away is much more abundant. This rearrangement joins TRBV7-3 to TRBJ2-3; no clear D. The CDR3 totals 14 residues. V gave up 0 bases and J gave up 3 bases, with 7 bases separating them. CDR1 is SGHTA, CDR2 FQGTGA, per germline. The CDR3 DNA reads TGTGCCAGCAGCTTAACGAGAAATACAGATACGCAGTATTTT. This translates into CASSLTRNTDTQYF.

This clonotype was found once. Compared with germline, one end of the junction differs, possibly owing to a read error. The rearrangement uses TRBV6-1 and TRBJ1-2, with D unresolved. Germline V lookup: CDR1 MNHNS, CDR2 SASEGT. The CDR3 contains 14 residues. This CDR3 is CSSSEEPRSYGYTF. DNA of the CDR3: TGTTCCAGCAGTGAGGAACCACGGAGTTATGGCTACACCTTC.